The 23 T cell receptor beta chains given below trace back to one sample, sequenced in a study of long-term antiretroviral therapy in people with HIV. Sequencing relied on immunoSEQ assay v3.0, run at survey level. Measured with immunoSEQ multiplex PCR; TCRdb has only the in-frame clones, and not every one. The sample lists 20,000 to 25,000 clones, around three quarters seen once, with 9% to 10% in the top ten. The sequenced sample was unsorted PBMCs, obtained 1.2 years after starting antiretroviral therapy. The receptor source for this set is a woman in her thirties or forties with HIV.

The rearrangement uses TRBV19 and TRBJ1-2; 11 bases align to TRBD1. Germline V lookup: CDR1 LNHDA, CDR2 SQIVND (reference sequence). The CDR3 totals 16 residues. V trimming: 5 bases; J trimming: 14 bases; junction bases outside the gene matches: 19. For the CDR3, the DNA is TGTGCCAGTAGTCCGAGTGAGGACAGGGGGCCAGGAGGTGGAACCTTC. This gives the protein CASSPSEDRGPGGGTF. Filled out from reference TRBV19 and TRBJ1-2, the complete variable domain reads DGGITQSPKYLFRKEGQNVTLSCEQNLNHDAMYWYRQDPGQGLRLIYYSQIVNDFQKGDIAEGYSVSREKKESFPLTVTSAQKNPTAFYLCASSPSEDRGPGGGTFGSGTRLTVV.

The genes are TRBV2 and TRBJ2-7; 10 nucleotides match TRBD2. J lost 7 bases, V lost 5 bases, and 5 bases had no gene match. CDR3 length: 13 residues. Germline-derived CDR1 and CDR2 are SNHLY and FYNNEI. The CDR3 reads CASSLAGGLEQYF. The CDR3, as DNA: TGTGCCAGCAGTTTAGCGGGGGGACTGGAGCAGTACTTC.

This chain links TRBV7-2 with TRBJ2-7; 8 nucleotides line up with TRBD1. CDR1 and CDR2 from the germline V gene are SGHTA and FQGNSA. CDR3 length: 13 residues. J gave up 5 bases and V 5 bases, and 5 bases lay outside the gene matches. Written as DNA, the CDR3 is TGTGCCAGCAGCATACAGGGGGGCGACGAGCAGTACTTC. Protein: CASSIQGGDEQYF.

This clone appeared a single time. The junction departs from the called germline gene at one end, perhaps through a read error. The same CDR3 arises from other DNA sequences in this sample as well. The chain links TRBV29-1 to TRBJ2-7; D is perhaps TRBD1 (6 bases). The CDR3 is 12 amino acids. Per germline, CDR1 SQVTM and CDR2 ANQGSEA. CDR3 residues: CSVGDNSYEQYF. DNA for the CDR3: TGCAGCGTTGGGGACAACTCCTACGAACAGTACTTC.

The chain has TRBV11-2 and TRBJ2-7; D unclear. CDR1 is SGHAT, CDR2 FQNNGV, per germline. V shed 6 bases and J shed 3 bases, with 12 bases lying between them. CDR3 size: 13 residues. The CDR3 is CASSNRLNYEQYF. The CDR3 region has the DNA TGTGCCAGCAGTAACCGACTCAACTACGAGCAGTACTTC. The complete variable domain, with remaining parts taken from reference TRBV11-2 and TRBJ2-7, reads EAGVAQSPRYKIIEKRQSVAFWCNPISGHATLYWYQQILGQGPKLLIQFQNNGVVDDSQLPKDRFSAERLKGVDSTLKIQPAKLEDSAVYLCASSNRLNYEQYFGPGTRLTVT.

J is TRBJ2-3 and V is TRBV5-1; 11 nucleotides agree with TRBD2. The V gene's germline CDR1 is SGHRS and CDR2 YFSETQ. CDR3 length: 16 amino acids. The trim removed 3 bases at V and 2 bases at J, leaving 5 bases unmatched. In DNA form, the CDR3 reads TGCGCCAGCAGCTGGGGACTAGCGGACATCACAGATACGCAGTATTTT. It yields the protein CASSWGLADITDTQYF.

The genes are TRBV27 and TRBJ2-3; 8 nucleotides match TRBD1. The germline V gene has CDR1 MNHEY and CDR2 SMNVEV (reference sequence). The V and J ends lost 5 bases and 0 bases, in that order; junction bases with no gene match: 13. The CDR3 is 18 residues long. DNA of the CDR3: TGTGCCAGCAGTCCCAAATGGGACAGGCCAGTAAGCACAGATACGCAGTATTTT. Its protein product is CASSPKWDRPVSTDTQYF.

The genes are TRBV29-1 and TRBJ2-2, with D possibly being TRBD1 (6 bases). The CDR3 is 14 residues long. V shed 0 bases and J shed 5 bases, with 10 bases lying between them. Per the germline V gene, CDR1 is SQVTM and CDR2 is ANQGSEA. CDR3 in amino acids: CSVEEGARTGELFF. The DNA of the CDR3 is TGCAGCGTTGAAGAGGGGGCGAGAACCGGGGAGCTGTTTTTT.

The chain employs TRBV7-9 and TRBJ1-4; 8 bases match TRBD1. With V trimmed by 4 bases and J by 7 bases, 2 bases remained unmatched. From germline, CDR1 is SEHNR and CDR2 FQNEAQ (reference sequence). CDR3 length equals 13 residues. The CDR3 loop is CASSSGGGEKLFF. The CDR3 DNA reads as TGTGCCAGCAGCTCAGGGGGCGGTGAAAAACTGTTTTTT.

The chain employs TRBV6-6 and TRBJ2-3; no clear D. The V end lost 7 bases, the J end lost 0 bases, and 11 bases lay between the germline ends. Germline V gene data show CDR1 as MNHNY and CDR2 as SVGAGI (reference sequence). The CDR3 sequence is 14 residues long. CDR3 nucleotides: TGTGCCAGCAAGACAAGTGCTAGCACAGATACGCAGTATTTT. Amino acid sequence: CASKTSASTDTQYF.

This chain links TRBV19 with TRBJ1-1; unclear D gene. V lost 3 bases, J lost 3 bases, and 11 bases lay in between. Germline V gene lookup returns CDR1 LNHDA and CDR2 SQIVND (reference sequence). This CDR3 spans 14 amino acids. This CDR3 is CASSIGDMDTEAFF. The CDR3 region has the DNA TGTGCCAGTAGTATTGGCGATATGGACACTGAAGCTTTCTTT.

This CDR3 is CASSSQATYEQYF. The CDR3 DNA reads as TGTGCCAGCAGCTCGCAGGCCACCTACGAGCAGTACTTC. This chain links TRBV7-9 with TRBJ2-7; D remains ambiguous. Deletions cut 4 bases from V and 2 bases from J, with 9 bases between. Germline V CDR1 and CDR2: SEHNR, FQNEAQ (reference sequence). The CDR3 loop spans 13 amino acids.

The chain recombines TRBV5-4 with TRBJ2-1; TRBD2 might be the D (7 bases). Germline lookup yields CDR1 SGHNT and CDR2 YYREEE (reference sequence). Deletions cut 0 bases from V and 8 bases from J, with 18 bases between. This CDR3 has 16 residues. The CDR3 sequence: CASSLGAGAIIDEQFF. CDR3 DNA: TGTGCCAGCAGCTTGGGTGCGGGGGCGATTATAGATGAGCAGTTCTTC.

This chain joins TRBV19 and TRBJ2-1, with a tentative D call TRBD1 (7 bases). The CDR3 totals 15 residues. Germline V gene data show CDR1 as LNHDA and CDR2 as SQIVND (reference sequence). V was clipped by 7 bases and J by 2 bases, with 15 bases between them. Here the CDR3 DNA reads TGTGCCAGTAAGGCCGCAGGGGGGACCTACAATGAGCAGTTCTTC. Translation: CASKAAGGTYNEQFF.

This chain links TRBV7-9 with TRBJ1-1; no firm D call. Germline-derived CDR1 and CDR2 are SEHNR and FQNEAQ (reference sequence). V was pared by 1 base and J by 1 base, with 7 bases between. This CDR3 is 14 amino acids long. CDR3 DNA: TGTGCCAGCAGCTTAGGCTTTGGGAACACTGAAGCTTTCTTT. Protein: CASSLGFGNTEAFF.

CDR3 nucleotide sequence: TGTGCCAGCAGCTTGATGGGGTCTCGCGAGCAGTACTTC. Its translation is CASSLMGSREQYF. The chain employs TRBV5-4 and TRBJ2-7; no firm D call. The germline V gene encodes CDR1 SGHNT and CDR2 YYREEE (reference sequence). Deletions cut 1 base from V and 6 bases from J, with 11 bases between. The CDR3 length is 13 residues.

V and J are TRBV7-9 and TRBJ2-1; the D gene is possibly TRBD1 (5 bases). From germline, CDR1 is SEHNR and CDR2 FQNEAQ (reference sequence). Trimming cost V 5 bases and J 4 bases, with 15 bases left between them. The CDR3 spans 15 residues. CDR3 protein: CASSPRDRQYNEQFF. The CDR3 bases are TGTGCCAGCAGCCCCAGAGACAGACAGTACAATGAGCAGTTCTTC.

The rearrangement links TRBV7-9 to TRBJ2-3; D uncertain. The germline V and J ends were trimmed by 7 bases and 3 bases, with 8 bases remaining between them. The CDR3 sequence is 12 residues long. From germline, CDR1 is SEHNR and CDR2 FQNEAQ (reference sequence). CDR3 protein: CASMGSTDTQYF. The CDR3 bases are TGTGCCAGCATGGGTTCAACAGATACGCAGTATTTT. The whole variable domain, filled in from reference TRBV7-9 and TRBJ2-3, reads DTGVSQNPRHKITKRGQNVTFRCDPISEHNRLYWYRQTLGQGPEFLTYFQNEAQLEKSRLLSDRFSAERPKGSFSTLEIQRTEQGDSAMYLCASMGSTDTQYFGPGTRLTVL.

CDR3 residues: CASSYGDTQYF. CDR3 in DNA: TGTGCCAGCAGTTACGGTGATACGCAGTATTTT. V is TRBV6-5 and J is TRBJ2-3; D gene uncertain. V lost 2 bases to trimming and J lost 6 bases, with 3 bases between them. Germline V gives CDR1 MNHEY, CDR2 SVGAGI. This CDR3 comprises 11 residues.

The V and J genes are TRBV27 and TRBJ2-7, with 8 nucleotides matching TRBD2. This CDR3 has 14 residues. Germline CDR1 reads MNHEY; CDR2 reads SMNVEV (reference sequence). The V and J ends lost 2 bases and 5 bases, in that order; junction bases with no gene match: 5. CDR3 sequence (DNA): TGTGCCAGCAGTTTAAGGCGGGGGGAGGACGAGCAGTACTTC. Translating it yields CASSLRRGEDEQYF.

This CDR3 reads CASSAPGTGVGYEQYF. In DNA, the CDR3 is TGTGCCAGCAGTGCGCCCGGGACAGGGGTTGGATACGAGCAGTACTTC. This chain uses TRBV28 with TRBJ2-7; TRBD1 agrees at 10 bases. CDR3 size: 16 residues. Germline CDR1 and CDR2: MDHEN and SYDVKM. V lost 5 bases and J lost 4; bases outside the gene matches: 11. Full variable domain (remainder filled in from reference TRBV28 and TRBJ2-7): DVKVTQSSRYLVKRTGEKVFLECVQDMDHENMFWYRQDPGLGLRLIYFSYDVKMKEKGDIPEGYSVSREKKERFSLILESASTNQTSMYLCASSAPGTGVGYEQYFGPGTRLTVT.

The J gene is TRBJ2-3, the V gene TRBV5-1, with TRBD2 matching 11 bases. There are 14 residues in the CDR3. Unmatched junction bases numbered 3, after V lost 9 bases and J lost 0 bases. Germline V gene lookup returns CDR1 SGHRS and CDR2 YFSETQ. CDR3 bases: TGCGCCACCAGACTAGCGGGGAGCACAGATACGCAGTATTTT. The encoded protein is CATRLAGSTDTQYF.

The V and J genes are TRBV13 and TRBJ2-5, with D tentatively TRBD2 (5 bases). CDR1 is PRHDT and CDR2 is FYEKMQ in the germline V gene (reference sequence). The CDR3 sequence is 17 residues long. V lost 3 bases to trimming and J lost 4 bases, with 21 bases between them. The CDR3 loop is CASSLFRDSGRGETQYF. CDR3 DNA sequence: TGTGCCAGCAGCTTGTTCCGGGATTCCGGCAGAGGAGAGACCCAGTACTTC.